This T cell receptor (beta chain) was obtained from a study of blood T cells in healthy people across ages. Whole-study findings and limits: It was not possible, with unsorted PBMCs, to conclusively compare naive and antigen-experienced cells.

V dropped 4 bases and J dropped 1 base, with 11 bases sitting between them. The CDR3 has 15 residues. Per the germline V gene, CDR1 is ENHRY and CDR2 is SYGVKD. The use of a sample-barcoded 5' primer and a J-beta primer mix characterized a second PCR of 7 to 11 cycles. MiXCR, run by TCRdb on the 5' RACE reads, gives a single entry per CDR3 protein. The data show under 800,000 distinct CDR3 sequences, 21% seen once. Each donor gave approximately 9.5 milliliters of peripheral blood. Concerning this clonotype itself: What it binds is unknown.

Sequenced sample: blood. The rearrangement uses TRBV10-3 and TRBJ2-1; unclear D gene. The source of this sequence is a man between 65 and 80 years old in good health. The CDR3: CAISGGSRSYNEQFF. The CDR3 DNA follows: TGTGCCATCAGTGGAGGATCTCGTTCCTACAATGAGCAGTTCTTC.